This is a list of T cell receptor beta chains from one sample in a study of metastatic and nonmetastatic thyroid tumors. TCRdb reanalyzed the PCR reads with MiXCR. The repertoire has some 32,000 clones, about 20% of them found once; the top ten carry about 8%. The specimen was blood. These receptors originate from a female donor with papillary thyroid cancer or a benign thyroid nodule (not recorded which). Some clones in this sample may be carry-over from other donors' samples. CDR3s include the opening cysteine and the closing phenylalanine or tryptophan. The order of the fields is clone size, CDR3 length, V gene, D gene, J gene, CDR3 DNA, CDR3 protein. D genes are given only for firm matches. Clone size is given for some rows only: seen once, a few or many times, or a class if the clone is expanded.

clone_size: many; cdr3_length: 12; v_call: TRBV7-9; d_call: .; j_call: TRBJ1-2; cdr3_nt: TGTGCCAGCAGCTTAGAGGGTTATGGCTACACCTTC; cdr3_aa: CASSLEGYGYTF
clone_size: many; cdr3_length: 14; v_call: TRBV2; d_call: .; j_call: TRBJ1-5; cdr3_nt: TGTGCCAGCAGTGAGGCAGATAGCAATCAGCCCCAGCATTTT; cdr3_aa: CASSEADSNQPQHF
clone_size: many; cdr3_length: 15; v_call: TRBV6-1; d_call: .; j_call: TRBJ2-7; cdr3_nt: TGTGCCAGCAGTTGGACCCGGGAAATTGGCTACGAGCAGTACTTC; cdr3_aa: CASSWTREIGYEQYF
clone_size: many; cdr3_length: 14; v_call: TRBV19; d_call: TRBD2; j_call: TRBJ2-5; cdr3_nt: TGTGCCAGTAGGGCAGCGGGAGGGAAAGAGACCCAGTACTTC; cdr3_aa: CASRAAGGKETQYF
clone_size: medium-sized; cdr3_length: 14; v_call: TRBV6-1; d_call: TRBD1; j_call: TRBJ1-6; cdr3_nt: TGTGCCAGCGGCCGACAGGGGGGAAATTCACCCCTCCACTTT; cdr3_aa: CASGRQGGNSPLHF
clone_size: few; cdr3_length: 14; v_call: TRBV6-1; d_call: TRBD2; j_call: TRBJ2-7; cdr3_nt: TGTGCCAGCAGCGGACTAGCGGGAGGGGAGGAGCAGTACTTC; cdr3_aa: CASSGLAGGEEQYF
clone_size: .; cdr3_length: 13; v_call: TRBV27; d_call: TRBD2; j_call: TRBJ2-3; cdr3_nt: TGTGCCAGCAGTCCCCTAGCGGGGGATACGCAGTATTTT; cdr3_aa: CASSPLAGDTQYF
clone_size: .; cdr3_length: 15; v_call: TRBV19; d_call: .; j_call: TRBJ2-2; cdr3_nt: TGTGCCAGTAGTACGAGTTCTACAAACACCGGGGAGCTGTTTTTT; cdr3_aa: CASSTSSTNTGELFF
clone_size: many; cdr3_length: 14; v_call: TRBV5-1; d_call: TRBD1; j_call: TRBJ1-1; cdr3_nt: TGCGCCAGCAGCCTAGGGGGCCCGAACACTGAAGCTTTCTTT; cdr3_aa: CASSLGGPNTEAFF
clone_size: many; cdr3_length: 14; v_call: TRBV12-3/TRBV12-4; d_call: .; j_call: TRBJ1-4; cdr3_nt: TGTGCCAGCAGTTCCGGAATGACTAATGAAAAACTGTTTTTT; cdr3_aa: CASSSGMTNEKLFF
clone_size: few; cdr3_length: 16; v_call: TRBV15; d_call: TRBD2; j_call: TRBJ2-7; cdr3_nt: TGTGCCACCAGCAGACTCCCCGCGGGAGGGTCCTACGAGCAGTACTTC; cdr3_aa: CATSRLPAGGSYEQYF
clone_size: many; cdr3_length: 17; v_call: TRBV6-1; d_call: .; j_call: TRBJ2-5; cdr3_nt: TGTGCCAGCAGTCCTGGGACAGCCCGGAGGGGTCAAGAGACCCAGTACTTC; cdr3_aa: CASSPGTARRGQETQYF
clone_size: many; cdr3_length: 16; v_call: TRBV18; d_call: .; j_call: TRBJ1-3; cdr3_nt: TGTGCCAGCTCAGCACGGAAGGGGAATGGTGGAAACACCATATATTTT; cdr3_aa: CASSARKGNGGNTIYF
clone_size: many; cdr3_length: 13; v_call: TRBV9; d_call: .; j_call: TRBJ2-7; cdr3_nt: TGTGCCAGCAGCACCACGGATAAATACGAGCAGTACTTC; cdr3_aa: CASSTTDKYEQYF
clone_size: .; cdr3_length: 12; v_call: TRBV12-3/TRBV12-4; d_call: .; j_call: TRBJ2-2; cdr3_nt: TGTGCCAGTCAAGTTGGTACCGGGGAGCTGTTTTTT; cdr3_aa: CASQVGTGELFF
clone_size: few; cdr3_length: 15; v_call: TRBV28; d_call: .; j_call: TRBJ1-4; cdr3_nt: TGTGCCAGCAGTTTAAACAGAGGGTTATATGAAAAACTGTTTTTT; cdr3_aa: CASSLNRGLYEKLFF
clone_size: many; cdr3_length: 15; v_call: TRBV20-1; d_call: TRBD2; j_call: TRBJ2-7; cdr3_nt: TGCAGTGCTAGAGATCGCGGGGGACTAACCTACGAGCAGTACTTC; cdr3_aa: CSARDRGGLTYEQYF
clone_size: many; cdr3_length: 18; v_call: TRBV27; d_call: TRBD2; j_call: TRBJ2-5; cdr3_nt: TGTGCCAGCAGTTTATCGTTTCGGGAGGGGCAATACCAAGAGACCCAGTACTTC; cdr3_aa: CASSLSFREGQYQETQYF
clone_size: few; cdr3_length: 13; v_call: TRBV30; d_call: .; j_call: TRBJ2-7; cdr3_nt: TGTGCCTGGAGTAGGGTTTACAGAGCCGAGCAGTACTTC; cdr3_aa: CAWSRVYRAEQYF
clone_size: .; cdr3_length: 15; v_call: TRBV2; d_call: TRBD1; j_call: TRBJ2-7; cdr3_nt: TGTGCCAGCAGTTCGGACAGGGGCCCCTCCTACGAGCAGTACTTC; cdr3_aa: CASSSDRGPSYEQYF
clone_size: .; cdr3_length: 14; v_call: TRBV20-1; d_call: TRBD1; j_call: TRBJ2-7; cdr3_nt: TGCAGTGCGCGGGCAGGGGGCTGGGACTACGAGCAGTACTTC; cdr3_aa: CSARAGGWDYEQYF
clone_size: once; cdr3_length: 15; v_call: TRBV7-3; d_call: .; j_call: TRBJ2-7; cdr3_nt: TGTGCCAGCAGCTTTGGGTCGGGGGACTCCTACGAGCAGTACTTC; cdr3_aa: CASSFGSGDSYEQYF
clone_size: many; cdr3_length: 16; v_call: TRBV6-1; d_call: TRBD2; j_call: TRBJ2-1; cdr3_nt: TGTGCCAGCAGTCCCTATAGCGGGAGTTCCTACAATGAGCAGTTCTTC; cdr3_aa: CASSPYSGSSYNEQFF
clone_size: .; cdr3_length: 16; v_call: TRBV28; d_call: .; j_call: TRBJ1-6; cdr3_nt: TGTGCCAGCAGTTTCACCCTGGCAGCTTCCAATTCACCCCTCCACTTT; cdr3_aa: CASSFTLAASNSPLHF
clone_size: .; cdr3_length: 16; v_call: TRBV6-5; d_call: .; j_call: TRBJ1-2; cdr3_nt: TGTGCCAGCAGTTTCCGGACAGCCGGGGAGAATTATGGCTACACCTTC; cdr3_aa: CASSFRTAGENYGYTF
clone_size: .; cdr3_length: 17; v_call: TRBV6-5; d_call: .; j_call: TRBJ2-1; cdr3_nt: TGTGCCAGCAGCCGCCAACGTAGCGCCGGGTCCTACAATGAGCAGTTCTTC; cdr3_aa: CASSRQRSAGSYNEQFF
clone_size: few; cdr3_length: 15; v_call: TRBV6-6; d_call: TRBD1; j_call: TRBJ1-5; cdr3_nt: TGTGCCAGCAGTTACCCCGACAGGGATAATCAGCCCCAGCATTTC; cdr3_aa: CASSYPDRDNQPQHF
clone_size: medium-sized; cdr3_length: 14; v_call: TRBV20-1; d_call: TRBD1; j_call: TRBJ1-2; cdr3_nt: TGCAGTGCATCCCCGGGACAGGCTAACTATGGCTACACCTTC; cdr3_aa: CSASPGQANYGYTF
clone_size: once; cdr3_length: 14; v_call: TRBV27; d_call: .; j_call: TRBJ1-6; cdr3_nt: TGTGCCAGCAGTTTATCCCCGGGGTCGACACCCCTCCACTTT; cdr3_aa: CASSLSPGSTPLHF
clone_size: many; cdr3_length: 15; v_call: TRBV10-1; d_call: .; j_call: TRBJ2-2; cdr3_nt: TGCGCCAGCAGTGACGACGGCGGGTATCCCGGGGAGCTGTTTTTT; cdr3_aa: CASSDDGGYPGELFF
clone_size: .; cdr3_length: 15; v_call: TRBV24-1; d_call: TRBD1; j_call: TRBJ2-2; cdr3_nt: TGTGCCACCAGTGACTCCGGGACAGAAAGCGGGGAGCTGTTTTTT; cdr3_aa: CATSDSGTESGELFF
clone_size: many; cdr3_length: 14; v_call: TRBV27; d_call: TRBD1; j_call: TRBJ1-1; cdr3_nt: TGTGCCAGCAGTTACAGGGGATCGGGCACTGAAGCTTTCTTT; cdr3_aa: CASSYRGSGTEAFF
clone_size: .; cdr3_length: 14; v_call: TRBV20-1; d_call: TRBD1; j_call: TRBJ1-3; cdr3_nt: TGCAGTGCTCGGGACAGGGAATACGGAAACACCATATATTTT; cdr3_aa: CSARDREYGNTIYF
clone_size: many; cdr3_length: 15; v_call: TRBV12-3/TRBV12-4; d_call: TRBD2; j_call: TRBJ2-1; cdr3_nt: TGTGCCAGCAGTTTCCAGGGACTAGTAAGGGGTGAGCAGTTCTTC; cdr3_aa: CASSFQGLVRGEQFF
clone_size: many; cdr3_length: 15; v_call: TRBV7-2; d_call: TRBD1; j_call: TRBJ1-2; cdr3_nt: TGTGCCAGCAGCACAAACAGGGGACCACACTATGGCTACACCTTC; cdr3_aa: CASSTNRGPHYGYTF
clone_size: many; cdr3_length: 12; v_call: TRBV12-5; d_call: .; j_call: TRBJ2-7; cdr3_nt: TGTGCTAGTGGCCTCGAAGGGTACGAGCAGTACTTC; cdr3_aa: CASGLEGYEQYF
clone_size: .; cdr3_length: 17; v_call: TRBV5-1; d_call: TRBD2; j_call: TRBJ2-2; cdr3_nt: TGCGCCAGCAGCTTAAGCGCGGGGGGTACGAACACCGGGGAGCTGTTTTTT; cdr3_aa: CASSLSAGGTNTGELFF
clone_size: many; cdr3_length: 11; v_call: TRBV20-1; d_call: .; j_call: TRBJ2-3; cdr3_nt: TGCAGTGCTAGAGAGGCAGATACGCAGTATTTT; cdr3_aa: CSAREADTQYF
clone_size: .; cdr3_length: 15; v_call: TRBV7-8; d_call: TRBD2; j_call: TRBJ2-7; cdr3_nt: TGTGCCAGCAGCCTAACTAGCGGGGGGCCCTACGAGCAGTACTTC; cdr3_aa: CASSLTSGGPYEQYF
clone_size: many; cdr3_length: 13; v_call: TRBV11-3; d_call: .; j_call: TRBJ2-7; cdr3_nt: TGTGCCAGCAGACCTAAAACCTCCTACGAGCAGTACTTC; cdr3_aa: CASRPKTSYEQYF
clone_size: many; cdr3_length: 17; v_call: TRBV6-6; d_call: .; j_call: TRBJ2-2; cdr3_nt: TGTGCCAGCAGTTCTCTCCGATGGACAGAGAACACCGGGGAGCTGTTTTTT; cdr3_aa: CASSSLRWTENTGELFF
clone_size: few; cdr3_length: 14; v_call: TRBV6-1; d_call: TRBD2; j_call: TRBJ2-1; cdr3_nt: TGTGCCAGCGATAGCGGGAGGGCCACCGATGAGCAGTTCTTC; cdr3_aa: CASDSGRATDEQFF
clone_size: .; cdr3_length: 14; v_call: TRBV7-3; d_call: .; j_call: TRBJ2-1; cdr3_nt: TGTGCCAGCAGCTTAGGGGGGCAGGGTCATGAGCAGTTCTTC; cdr3_aa: CASSLGGQGHEQFF
clone_size: .; cdr3_length: 13; v_call: TRBV30; d_call: .; j_call: TRBJ2-7; cdr3_nt: TGTGCCTGGAATAGGTTGGCAGGGTATGAGCAGTACTTC; cdr3_aa: CAWNRLAGYEQYF
clone_size: medium-sized; cdr3_length: 12; v_call: TRBV24-1; d_call: .; j_call: TRBJ2-3; cdr3_nt: TGTGCCACCAGTGATTTGAGTGGTACGCAGTATTTT; cdr3_aa: CATSDLSGTQYF
clone_size: .; cdr3_length: 16; v_call: TRBV28; d_call: .; j_call: TRBJ1-2; cdr3_nt: TGTGCCAGCAAAACATTCATTTCAGGCTTGAACTATGGCTACACCTTC; cdr3_aa: CASKTFISGLNYGYTF
clone_size: many; cdr3_length: 12; v_call: TRBV12-3/TRBV12-4; d_call: .; j_call: TRBJ1-2; cdr3_nt: TGTGCCAGCAGTTTGGGGCACTATGGCTACACCTTC; cdr3_aa: CASSLGHYGYTF
clone_size: many; cdr3_length: 16; v_call: TRBV7-2; d_call: TRBD2; j_call: TRBJ2-5; cdr3_nt: TGTGCCAGCAGCTCATCGGAACTAGCGGGGGTGGAGACCCAGTACTTC; cdr3_aa: CASSSSELAGVETQYF
clone_size: .; cdr3_length: 15; v_call: TRBV5-1; d_call: TRBD1; j_call: TRBJ1-2; cdr3_nt: TGCGCCAGTACGGACAGGTTCCCTTCTAACTATGGCTACACCTTC; cdr3_aa: CASTDRFPSNYGYTF
clone_size: many; cdr3_length: 15; v_call: TRBV7-3; d_call: TRBD1; j_call: TRBJ2-1; cdr3_nt: TGTGCCAGCAGCTTCATGGGACAGGGTGGCAATGAGCAGTTCTTC; cdr3_aa: CASSFMGQGGNEQFF
clone_size: many; cdr3_length: 11; v_call: TRBV6-1; d_call: .; j_call: TRBJ2-7; cdr3_nt: TGTGCCAGCAGTTCTCGTGGAGAGCAGTACTTC; cdr3_aa: CASSSRGEQYF
clone_size: few; cdr3_length: 13; v_call: TRBV12-3/TRBV12-4; d_call: .; j_call: TRBJ1-2; cdr3_nt: TGTGCCAGCAGCCTACAGGAAAACTATGGCTACACCTTC; cdr3_aa: CASSLQENYGYTF
clone_size: medium-sized; cdr3_length: 20; v_call: TRBV24-1; d_call: .; j_call: TRBJ1-6; cdr3_nt: TGTGCCACCTGGGTTACTTGGATAGCGGAGGGGACGTTTTTTAATTCACCCCTCCACTTT; cdr3_aa: CATWVTWIAEGTFFNSPLHF
clone_size: few; cdr3_length: 13; v_call: TRBV6-1; d_call: .; j_call: TRBJ1-2; cdr3_nt: TGTGCCAGCAACGCCGGGAGGGGCGGTGGCTACACCTTC; cdr3_aa: CASNAGRGGGYTF
clone_size: .; cdr3_length: 13; v_call: TRBV5-1; d_call: .; j_call: TRBJ1-2; cdr3_nt: TGCGCCAGCAGCTTGGCTCCCGGGTCGGGCTACACCTTC; cdr3_aa: CASSLAPGSGYTF
clone_size: many; cdr3_length: 15; v_call: TRBV24-1; d_call: .; j_call: TRBJ2-7; cdr3_nt: TGTGCCACCAGTGATGTGGGCAGGGGATTAGGACAGCAGTACTTC; cdr3_aa: CATSDVGRGLGQQYF
clone_size: .; cdr3_length: 13; v_call: TRBV7-2; d_call: .; j_call: TRBJ2-7; cdr3_nt: TGTGCCAGCAGCTTAGGCATCTCCCACGAGCAGTACTTC; cdr3_aa: CASSLGISHEQYF
clone_size: once; cdr3_length: 16; v_call: TRBV30; d_call: .; j_call: TRBJ2-6; cdr3_nt: TGTGCCTGGTTTGGGGTTGGGGCTTCTGGGGCCAACGTCCTGACTTTC; cdr3_aa: CAWFGVGASGANVLTF
clone_size: .; cdr3_length: 15; v_call: TRBV12-3/TRBV12-4; d_call: .; j_call: TRBJ1-4; cdr3_nt: TGTGCCAGCAGTTCCCGCGCCGGGGATGCTAATAGACTGTTTTTT; cdr3_aa: CASSSRAGDANRLFF